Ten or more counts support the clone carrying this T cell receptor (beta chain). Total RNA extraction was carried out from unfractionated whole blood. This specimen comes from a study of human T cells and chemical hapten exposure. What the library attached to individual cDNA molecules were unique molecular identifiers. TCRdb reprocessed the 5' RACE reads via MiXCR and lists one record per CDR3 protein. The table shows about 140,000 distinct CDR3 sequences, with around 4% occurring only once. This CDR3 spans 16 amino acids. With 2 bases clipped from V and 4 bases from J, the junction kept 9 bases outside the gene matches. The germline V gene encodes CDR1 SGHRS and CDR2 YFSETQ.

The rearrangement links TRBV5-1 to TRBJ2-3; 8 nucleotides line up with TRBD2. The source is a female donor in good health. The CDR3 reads CASSFTGAGVADTQYF. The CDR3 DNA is TGCGCCAGCAGCTTCACCGGAGCGGGGGTTGCAGATACGCAGTATTTT.